Each of the 24 T cell receptor beta chains below was sequenced from the same sample in a study of shared clonotypes between healthy human individuals. Assay: immunoSEQ multiplex PCR; the TCRdb copy retains only in-frame clones and omits some. The repertoire holds 2.5 million or so clones, with more than 80% as singletons. Sequenced input: naive CD4+ T cells sorted from blood. The subset is: CD45RA+ positively selected. These TCRs come from a man younger than 35 in good health.

The chain recombines TRBV27 with TRBJ2-1; D may be TRBD2 (6 bases). V lost 5 bases, J lost 5 bases, and 13 bases lay in between. The CDR3 is 14 residues long. Looked up from germline, CDR1 is MNHEY and CDR2 is SMNVEV (reference sequence). The CDR3 protein is CASSPDYLNNEQFF. In DNA form, the CDR3 reads TGTGCCAGCAGTCCGGACTACCTGAACAATGAGCAGTTCTTC.

The V and J genes are TRBV19 and TRBJ1-2, with 7 bases fitting TRBD1. Germline V gene lookup returns CDR1 LNHDA and CDR2 SQIVND (reference sequence). V gave up 6 bases and J gave up 1 base; unmatched junction bases: 11. The CDR3 is made up of 16 amino acids. This CDR3 reads CASRDPGQSFNYGYTF. The CDR3 DNA is TGTGCCAGTAGGGACCCGGGACAGTCTTTTAACTATGGCTACACCTTC.

This clone came up once. The chain uses TRBV6-1 and TRBJ2-7, with D possibly matching TRBD1 (5 bases). There are 15 residues in the CDR3. V was shortened by 2 bases and J by 3 bases, with 14 bases between the two germline ends. Per germline, CDR1 MNHNS and CDR2 SASEGT. The DNA of the CDR3 is TGTGCCAGCAGTGAACTTACAGGCTACGACTACGAGCAGTACTTC. Translated: CASSELTGYDYEQYF.

CDR3 DNA: TGTGCTAGTGGTTCGTGGGACAGACAAGAGACCCAGTACTTC. As protein: CASGSWDRQETQYF. The rearrangement uses TRBV12-5 and TRBJ2-5, with TRBD1 matching over 7 bases. J gave up 2 bases and V 4 bases, and 4 bases lay outside the gene matches. This CDR3 comprises 14 residues. Germline V gene data show CDR1 as LGHNT and CDR2 as FRNRAP.

This sequence joins TRBV30 and TRBJ2-7; 7 bases line up with TRBD2. Trimming took 5 bases from V and 11 from J; bases not matched to a gene: 9. The V gene's germline CDR1 is GTSNPN and CDR2 SVGIG (reference sequence). This CDR3 is built from 11 residues. This CDR3 reads CAWGTREVEYF. CDR3 DNA: TGTGCCTGGGGGACTCGGGAGGTGGAGTACTTC.

V and J are TRBV9 and TRBJ2-3; 7 positions match TRBD1. Germline trimming cut 4 bases from V and 1 base from J; bases unmatched to any gene: 6. The CDR3 is 15 residues long. Per the germline V gene, CDR1 is SGDLS and CDR2 is YYNGEE. Here the CDR3 reads CASSQTGKGTDTQYF. CDR3 coding DNA: TGTGCCAGCAGCCAGACAGGGAAGGGCACAGATACGCAGTATTTT.

The chain joins TRBV10-3 to TRBJ1-2, with TRBD1 identical over 7 bases. This CDR3 is built from 14 residues. Unmatched junction bases numbered 4, after V lost 2 bases and J lost 4 bases. CDR1 and CDR2 from the germline V gene are ENHRY and SYGVKD. CDR3 sequence (DNA): TGTGCCATCAGTGAGGGACAGGAAGTCTATGGCTACACCTTC. Residues: CAISEGQEVYGYTF.

In this sample, this clone turned up once. Other DNA variants within this sample encode the same CDR3. The chain employs TRBV9 and TRBJ2-3; weak D call: TRBD1 (6 bases). V was cut by 0 bases and J by 0 bases, with 8 bases left in between. This CDR3 is 15 amino acids long. Germline loops: CDR1 SGDLS, CDR2 YYNGEE. DNA for the CDR3: TGTGCCAGCAGCGTAGATAGGGGGAGCACAGATACGCAGTATTTT. Amino acids: CASSVDRGSTDTQYF.

As for this clone: This same CDR3 is encoded by further DNA sequences in the sample. The rearrangement joins TRBV5-4 to TRBJ2-2; perhaps TRBD1 as D (6 bases). CDR3 length equals 14 residues. V lost 1 base and J lost 4, with 8 bases in between. CDR1 is SGHNT, CDR2 YYREEE, per germline (reference sequence). The CDR3 protein is CASSLTGSTGELFF. In DNA form, the CDR3 reads TGTGCCAGCAGCTTGACAGGGAGCACCGGGGAGCTGTTTTTT.

The genes are TRBV5-1 and TRBJ2-1, with TRBD2 matching 7 bases. This CDR3 has 15 amino acids. The ends lost 0 bases at V and 7 bases at J; junction bases unmatched: 7. The germline gives CDR1 SGHRS, CDR2 YFSETQ. CDR3 sequence (DNA): TGCGCCAGCAGCTTGGGGGAGGGAGCTAGGAATGAGCAGTTCTTC. Translated, it gives CASSLGEGARNEQFF. Full variable domain (rest looked up from reference TRBV5-1 and TRBJ2-1): KAGVTQTPRYLIKTRGQQVTLSCSPISGHRSVSWYQQTPGQGLQFLFEYFSETQRNKGNFPGRFSGRQFSNSRSEMNVSTLELGDSALYLCASSLGEGARNEQFFGPGTRLTVL.

The chain employs TRBV28 and TRBJ1-2; weak D call: TRBD1 (5 bases). CDR3 length: 14 amino acids. The germline V gene encodes CDR1 MDHEN and CDR2 SYDVKM. Between the trimmed V and J ends, which lost 1 base and 5 bases, there was a span of 11 bases. CDR3 amino acids: CASSLSGQAYGYTF. Here the CDR3 DNA reads TGTGCCAGCAGTTTATCGGGGCAAGCTTATGGCTACACCTTC.

The chain has TRBV12-5 and TRBJ1-1, with D possibly being TRBD1 (6 bases). This CDR3 is built from 15 residues. Per the germline V gene, CDR1 is LGHNT and CDR2 is FRNRAP. Trimming cost V 5 bases and J 1 base, with 14 bases left between them. The chain's CDR3 is CASGIPQGPNTEAFF. In DNA, the CDR3 is TGTGCTAGTGGTATCCCACAGGGACCGAACACTGAAGCTTTCTTT.

This chain connects TRBV10-2 to TRBJ2-5; 10 bases fit TRBD2. CDR1 and CDR2 (germline): WSHSY, SAAADI. V lost 4 bases, J lost 0 bases, and 8 bases stayed unmatched. CDR3 size: 17 residues. CDR3 in DNA: TGCGCCAGCAGTGTTACCAGCGGGGGGGCGTACCAAGAGACCCAGTACTTC. This encodes CASSVTSGGAYQETQYF.

The rearrangement links TRBV29-1 to TRBJ2-5; 8 positions agree with TRBD2. The CDR3 contains 14 residues. J lost 4 bases, V lost 4 bases, and 8 bases had no gene match. Germline-derived CDR1 and CDR2 are SQVTM and ANQGSEA. CDR3 sequence (DNA): TGCAGCGTTGCGGGGGGGGCGCTTCCAGAGACCCAGTACTTC. It is translated as CSVAGGALPETQYF.

The chain is built from TRBV25-1 and TRBJ2-6; 7 bases fit TRBD1. CDR1 is MGHDK and CDR2 is SYGVNS in the germline V gene. Losses at the gene ends were 1 base for V and 0 bases for J; bases not matched to a gene: 6. The CDR3 length is 18 residues. The CDR3 region is CASSEWQGVNSGANVLTF. Written as DNA, the CDR3 is TGTGCCAGCAGTGAATGGCAGGGGGTGAACTCTGGGGCCAACGTCCTGACTTTC.

The chain couples TRBV27 to TRBJ2-7; 10 nucleotides line up with TRBD1. The CDR3 is 15 residues long. Germline CDR1 reads MNHEY; CDR2 reads SMNVEV (reference sequence). Trimming removed 6 bases from V and 9 bases from J; junction bases left unmatched: 14. The chain's CDR3 is CASSKVGTGELGQYF. CDR3 coding DNA: TGTGCCAGCAGCAAAGTTGGGACAGGGGAGTTGGGGCAGTACTTC.

V and J are TRBV27 and TRBJ2-5, with 13 bases aligning to TRBD2. TRBJ2-7 matches the DNA end more closely, so the J call is doubtful. The CDR3 contains 14 residues. Looked up from germline, CDR1 is MNHEY and CDR2 is SMNVEV (reference sequence). CDR3 protein: CASSKLAGGDEQYF. DNA of the CDR3: TGTGCCAGCAGTAAACTAGCGGGAGGGGACGAGCAGTACTTC.

The rearrangement uses TRBV7-2 and TRBJ2-7; a possible D gene is TRBD1 (6 bases). Germline-derived CDR1 and CDR2 are SGHTA and FQGNSA. V lost 7 bases and J 2 bases, leaving 12 bases between the germline ends. This CDR3 spans 13 amino acids. Written as DNA, the CDR3 is TGTGCCAGCACTACCGGGACAACCTACGAGCAGTACTTC. This codes for CASTTGTTYEQYF.

Concerning this clone: Other nucleotide sequences from this sample produce the same CDR3. The chain joins TRBV6-5 to TRBJ2-7, with D unclear. Trimming shortened V by 6 bases and J by 3 bases, and 6 bases separated the two germline ends. The germline V gene has CDR1 MNHEY and CDR2 SVGAGI. The CDR3 has 11 residues. The CDR3 region is CASRRNYEQYF. Written as DNA, the CDR3 is TGTGCCAGCAGAAGAAACTACGAGCAGTACTTC.

This clone was counted once. The chain couples TRBV7-3 to TRBJ2-7, with unresolved D. V was clipped by 2 bases and J by 0 bases, with 17 bases between them. This CDR3 comprises 17 residues. Germline values: CDR1 SGHTA, CDR2 FQGTGA. CDR3 coding DNA: TGTGCCAGCAGCTTAGAGACGGGCCTCCGCTTCTCCTACGAGCAGTACTTC. It encodes CASSLETGLRFSYEQYF.

J is TRBJ1-5 and V is TRBV13, with D maybe TRBD1 (6 bases). CDR1 and CDR2 (germline): PRHDT, FYEKMQ (reference sequence). This CDR3 is built from 17 residues. The germline V and J ends were trimmed by 9 bases and 1 base, with 22 bases remaining between them. DNA of the CDR3: TGTGCCAGAAGGGGGGGGCAAAGGGTGGCGAGCAATCAGCCCCAGCATTTT. It codes for CARRGGQRVASNQPQHF.

The rearrangement links TRBV4-3 to TRBJ2-1; D is unclear. The CDR3 covers 14 residues. The V end lost 0 bases, the J end lost 5 bases, and 8 bases lay between the germline ends. From germline, CDR1 is LGHNA and CDR2 YSLEER. The CDR3 DNA reads as TGCGCCAGCAGCCAAGATGCCGGTAACAATGAGCAGTTCTTC. Translating it yields CASSQDAGNNEQFF.

J is TRBJ2-3 and V is TRBV10-2; a weak D match, TRBD1 (5 bases). Trimming removed 6 bases from V and 2 bases from J, with 24 bases in between. CDR3 length equals 18 residues. Germline assignment: CDR1 WSHSY and CDR2 SAAADI. The CDR3 region has the DNA TGCGCCAGCAGGGCGATGGACACGGCCTTTTTGTACACAGATACGCAGTATTTT. It yields the protein CASRAMDTAFLYTDTQYF.

The chain links TRBV12-5 to TRBJ2-7, with 9 bases aligning to TRBD2. The CDR3 runs to 15 residues. V dropped 2 bases and J dropped 5; count of bases not matched to a gene: 7. Germline CDR1 LGHNT, CDR2 FRNRAP. The DNA for the CDR3 is TGTGCTAGTGGTTTGCCGGCGGGAGGGCCCCACGAGCAGTACTTC. It is translated as CASGLPAGGPHEQYF.